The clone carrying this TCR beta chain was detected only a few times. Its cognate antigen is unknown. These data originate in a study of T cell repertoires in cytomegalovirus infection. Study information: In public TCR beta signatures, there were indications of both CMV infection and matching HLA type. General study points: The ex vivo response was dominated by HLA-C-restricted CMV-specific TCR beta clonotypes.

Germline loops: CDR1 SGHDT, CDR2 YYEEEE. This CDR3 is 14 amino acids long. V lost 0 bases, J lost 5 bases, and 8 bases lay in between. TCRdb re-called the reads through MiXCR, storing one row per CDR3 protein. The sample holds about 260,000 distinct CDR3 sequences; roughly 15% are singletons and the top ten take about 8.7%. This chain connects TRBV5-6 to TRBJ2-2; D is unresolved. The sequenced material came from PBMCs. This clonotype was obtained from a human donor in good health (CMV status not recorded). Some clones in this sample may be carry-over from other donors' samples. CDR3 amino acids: CASSLGHRTGELFF. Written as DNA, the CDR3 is TGTGCCAGCAGCTTGGGACATAGAACCGGGGAGCTGTTTTTT. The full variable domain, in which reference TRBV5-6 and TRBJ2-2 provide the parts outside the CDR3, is DAGVTQSPTHLIKTRGQQVTLRCSPKSGHDTVSWYQQALGQGPQFIFQYYEEEERQRGNFPDRFSGHQFPNYSSELNVNALLLGDSALYLCASSLGHRTGELFFGEGSRLTVL.